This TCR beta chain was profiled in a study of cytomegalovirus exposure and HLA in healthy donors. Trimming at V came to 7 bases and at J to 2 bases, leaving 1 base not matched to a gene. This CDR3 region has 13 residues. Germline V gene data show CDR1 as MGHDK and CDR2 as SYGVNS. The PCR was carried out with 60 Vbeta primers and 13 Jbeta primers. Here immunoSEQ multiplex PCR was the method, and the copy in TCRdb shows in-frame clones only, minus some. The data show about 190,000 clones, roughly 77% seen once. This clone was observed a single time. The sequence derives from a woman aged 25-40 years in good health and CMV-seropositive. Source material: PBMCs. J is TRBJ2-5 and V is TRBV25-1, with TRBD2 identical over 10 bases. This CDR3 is CASTLAGQETQYF. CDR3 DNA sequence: TGTGCCAGCACACTAGCGGGACAAGAGACCCAGTACTTC. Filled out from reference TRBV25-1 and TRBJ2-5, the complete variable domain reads EADIYQTPRYLVIGTGKKITLECSQTMGHDKMYWYQQDPGMELHLIHYSYGVNSTEKGDLSSESTVSRIRTEHFPLTLESARPSHTSQYLCASTLAGQETQYFGPGTRLLVL.